These 11 T cell receptor beta chains came from one sample sequenced in a study of cytomegalovirus exposure and HLA in healthy donors. The PCR used 60 Vbeta and 13 Jbeta primers. Sequencing used immunoSEQ multiplex PCR; TCRdb keeps in-frame clones, though not all of them. The data contain some 180,000 clones, approximately 70% of them singletons. Material for sequencing was PBMCs. The receptors here all came from a young woman in good health and CMV-seropositive.

V gene TRBV6-6 combines with J gene TRBJ2-7; no clear D gene. V gave up 4 bases and J gave up 1 base, with 8 bases separating them. This CDR3 contains 13 residues. The V gene's germline CDR1 is MNHNY and CDR2 SVGAGI (reference sequence). The CDR3 DNA reads as TGTGCCAGCAGTTCAACTCCTTCCTACGAGCAGTACTTC. Its protein product is CASSSTPSYEQYF.

CDR3 DNA sequence: TGTGCCAGCAGCCCCCAAGGGGGCAAAACAGCAAATGAAAAACTGTTTTTT. Amino acids: CASSPQGGKTANEKLFF. This chain joins TRBV11-2 and TRBJ1-4; 7 bases are a match to TRBD1. The CDR3 spans 17 residues. CDR1 SGHAT and CDR2 FQNNGV come from the germline V gene. The J segment lost 5 bases and the V segment lost 5 bases, leaving 14 bases of the junction unmatched.

The V call is TRBV10-3, the J call TRBJ2-1, with 7 bases lining up with TRBD1. With V trimmed by 4 bases and J by 0 bases, 6 bases remained unmatched. Germline V gives CDR1 ENHRY, CDR2 SYGVKD. The CDR3 totals 16 residues. The CDR3 region has the DNA TGTGCCATCAGTGGCGAGACAGGGAGCTCCTACAATGAGCAGTTCTTC. Translating it yields CAISGETGSSYNEQFF.

This clone was recorded only once. This chain joins TRBV27 and TRBJ2-5, with D perhaps TRBD2 (5 bases). The J call may be mistaken, given a closer DNA end match to TRBJ2-7. The CDR3 runs 13 residues. Looked up from germline, CDR1 is MNHEY and CDR2 is SMNVEV (reference sequence). The CDR3 sequence is CASRTGSSYEQYF. The CDR3 coding sequence is TGTGCCAGCAGGACGGGGAGCTCCTACGAGCAGTACTTC.

This chain joins TRBV12-5 and TRBJ2-5; 7 bases map to TRBD2. Germline CDR1 LGHNT, CDR2 FRNRAP. The V segment lost 5 bases and the J segment 1 base; nucleotides outside the gene matches: 7. The length of the CDR3 is 15 residues. CDR3 residues: CASGRGASGQETQYF. The CDR3 DNA is TGTGCTAGTGGTCGCGGGGCTAGCGGCCAAGAGACCCAGTACTTC.

V is TRBV7-6 and J is TRBJ2-1; 8 bases line up with TRBD1. The CDR3 contains 14 residues. J gave up 8 bases and V 2 bases, and 5 bases lay outside the gene matches. Looked up from germline, CDR1 is SGHVS and CDR2 is FNYEAQ. The CDR3 sequence: CASSLQGAWDEQFF. The CDR3, as DNA: TGTGCCAGCAGCTTACAGGGGGCATGGGATGAGCAGTTCTTC.

Of note for this clone: The junction departs from germline at one end; a sequencing error may be responsible. This chain links TRBV10-1 with TRBJ1-4; TRBD1 aligns across 8 bases. CDR1 WNHNN and CDR2 SYGVQD come from the germline V gene (reference sequence). This CDR3 is 16 amino acids long. This CDR3 is CASKGTGGTGTGKTVF. The DNA for the CDR3 is TGCGCCAGCAAAGGTACAGGGGGGACGGGGACCGGAAAAACTGTTTTT.

The chain combines TRBV5-1 with TRBJ2-7; possible D gene TRBD2, 6 bases. Germline values: CDR1 SGHRS, CDR2 YFSETQ. The germline V and J ends were trimmed by 2 bases and 3 bases, with 18 bases remaining between them. This CDR3 contains 16 residues. For the CDR3, the DNA is TGCGCCAGCAGCTTACTAATAACGGGAGCCAACTACGAGCAGTACTTC. It is translated as CASSLLITGANYEQYF.

The V call is TRBV4-3, the J call TRBJ2-3; D gene ambiguous. V lost 0 bases, J lost 5 bases, and 6 bases lay in between. The germline V gene encodes CDR1 LGHNA and CDR2 YSLEER. CDR3 length: 13 amino acids. The CDR3 DNA reads TGCGCCAGCAGCCAAGATCTCGGAGATACGCAGTATTTT. Translating it yields CASSQDLGDTQYF.

The V and J genes are TRBV7-3 and TRBJ1-1; D remains ambiguous. Germline V CDR1 and CDR2: SGHTA, FQGTGA. This CDR3 is built from 13 residues. The V gene lost 5 bases and the J gene lost 6 bases, with 13 bases spanning the gap. The CDR3 here is CASSPARGAEAFF. CDR3 bases: TGTGCCAGCAGCCCCGCGAGAGGAGCTGAAGCTTTCTTT.

The chain combines TRBV30 with TRBJ1-1; D gene unclear. This CDR3 has 11 residues. Trimming left V 5 bases short and J 1 base short, with 5 bases between. CDR1 and CDR2 from the germline V gene are GTSNPN and SVGIG (reference sequence). This chain's CDR3 is CAWLGNTEAFF. As DNA, the CDR3 is TGTGCCTGGCTAGGGAACACTGAAGCTTTCTTT.